This TCR beta chain comes out of a study of T cell responses to AZD1222 COVID-19 vaccine. Clones were sequenced by immunoSEQ multiplex PCR, and TCRdb holds only the in-frame ones, with some missing. In the table there are 25,000 to 35,000 clones, 91% of which are singletons. Trimming pared 0 bases from V and 6 bases from J, leaving 10 bases between. Looked up from germline, CDR1 is SGHNT and CDR2 is YYREEE (reference sequence). CDR3 length: 13 amino acids. This clone occurred a few times. Its antigen is unknown. Study results and caveats: Vaccine-related CD4 TCRs covered spike, predominating at 160-218 and 743-854. Donors were chiefly white British, with a greater number of females, and clonal diversity was perhaps underestimated. Repertoire sampling occurred only after the peak T cell response.

The sample in question was peripheral blood, obtained on day 0 of AZD1222 vaccination. The TCR was taken from an adult in good health. The chain joins TRBV5-4 to TRBJ2-7; D gene unclear. CDR3 nucleotides: TGTGCCAGCAGCTTGGAGCCAGAGTTCGAGCAGTACTTC. It yields the protein CASSLEPEFEQYF.